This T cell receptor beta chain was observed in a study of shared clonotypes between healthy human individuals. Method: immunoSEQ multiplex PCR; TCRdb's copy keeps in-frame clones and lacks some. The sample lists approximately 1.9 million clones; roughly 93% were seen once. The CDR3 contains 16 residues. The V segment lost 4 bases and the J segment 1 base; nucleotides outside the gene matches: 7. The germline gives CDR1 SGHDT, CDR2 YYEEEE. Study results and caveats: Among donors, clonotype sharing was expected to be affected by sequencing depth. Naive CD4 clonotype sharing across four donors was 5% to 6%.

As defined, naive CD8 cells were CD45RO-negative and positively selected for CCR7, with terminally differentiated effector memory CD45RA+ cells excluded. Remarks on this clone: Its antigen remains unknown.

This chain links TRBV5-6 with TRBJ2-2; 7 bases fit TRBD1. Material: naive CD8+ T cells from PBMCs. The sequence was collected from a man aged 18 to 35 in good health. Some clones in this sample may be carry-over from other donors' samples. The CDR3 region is CASSAFRTGNTGELFF. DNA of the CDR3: TGTGCCAGCAGCGCATTCAGGACAGGGAACACCGGGGAGCTGTTTTTT.